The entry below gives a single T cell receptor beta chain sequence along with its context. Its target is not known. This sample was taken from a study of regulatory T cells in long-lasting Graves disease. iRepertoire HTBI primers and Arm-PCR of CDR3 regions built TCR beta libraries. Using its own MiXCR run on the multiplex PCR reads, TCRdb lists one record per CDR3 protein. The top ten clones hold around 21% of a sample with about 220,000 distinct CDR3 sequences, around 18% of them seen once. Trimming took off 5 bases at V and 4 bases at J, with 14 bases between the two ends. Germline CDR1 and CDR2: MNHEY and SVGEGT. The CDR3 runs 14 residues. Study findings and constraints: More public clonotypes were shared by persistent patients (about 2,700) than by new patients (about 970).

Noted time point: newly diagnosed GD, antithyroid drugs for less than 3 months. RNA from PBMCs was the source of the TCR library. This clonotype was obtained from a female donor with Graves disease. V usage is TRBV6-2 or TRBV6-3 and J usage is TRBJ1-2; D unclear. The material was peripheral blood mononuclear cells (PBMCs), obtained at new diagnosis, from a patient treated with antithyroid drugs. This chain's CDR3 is CASSPRLEGYGYTF. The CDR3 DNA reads TGTGCCAGCAGTCCTAGACTAGAGGGCTATGGCTACACCTTC.